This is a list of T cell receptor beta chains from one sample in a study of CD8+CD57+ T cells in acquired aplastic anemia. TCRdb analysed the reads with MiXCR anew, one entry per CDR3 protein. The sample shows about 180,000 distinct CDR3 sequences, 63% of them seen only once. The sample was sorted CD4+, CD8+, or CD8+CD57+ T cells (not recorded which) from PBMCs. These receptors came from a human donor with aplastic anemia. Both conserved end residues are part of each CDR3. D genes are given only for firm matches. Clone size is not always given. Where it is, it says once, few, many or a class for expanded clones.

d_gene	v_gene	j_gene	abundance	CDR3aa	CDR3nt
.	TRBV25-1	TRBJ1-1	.	CASSLGGAMNTEAFF	TGTGCCAGCTCCCTTGGGGGGGCGATGAACACTGAAGCTTTCTTT
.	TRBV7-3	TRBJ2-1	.	CASSPEQVEQFF	TGTGCCAGCAGCCCAGAGCAAGTTGAGCAGTTCTTC
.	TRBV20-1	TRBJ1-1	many	CSARPDDRDAFF	TGCAGTGCTAGACCAGACGATCGGGACGCTTTCTTT
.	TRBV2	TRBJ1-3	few	CASSWGAPQSGNTIYF	TGTGCCAGCAGCTGGGGGGCACCACAATCTGGAAACACCATATATTTT
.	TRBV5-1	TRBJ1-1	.	CASSLGQPMNTEAFF	TGCGCCAGCAGCTTGGGACAGCCTATGAACACTGAAGCTTTCTTT
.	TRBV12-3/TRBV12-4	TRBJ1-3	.	CTSSSILLSGNTIYF	TGTACCAGCAGTTCGATACTACTCTCTGGAAACACCATATATTTT
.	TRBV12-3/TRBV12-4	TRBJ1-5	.	CASSLSRSAHQPQHF	TGTGCCAGCAGTTTATCCAGGTCGGCGCATCAGCCCCAGCATTTT
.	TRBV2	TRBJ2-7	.	CASSARDPDSSYEQYF	TGTGCCAGCAGTGCTAGAGATCCGGACAGCTCCTACGAGCAGTACTTC
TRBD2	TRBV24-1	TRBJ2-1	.	CATRLVAGGWNEQFF	TGTGCCACCAGGCTCGTAGCGGGAGGGTGGAATGAGCAGTTCTTC
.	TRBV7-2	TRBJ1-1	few	CASSSGTHTEAFF	TGTGCCAGCAGCTCCGGGACCCACACTGAAGCTTTCTTT
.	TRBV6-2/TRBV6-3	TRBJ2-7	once	CASSQKRDSLSGGYEQYF	TGTGCCAGCAGTCAGAAACGGGACAGCTTAAGCGGGGGCTACGAGCAGTACTTC
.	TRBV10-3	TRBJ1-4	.	CAISERANEKLFF	TGTGCCATCAGTGAAAGGGCAAATGAAAAACTGTTTTTT
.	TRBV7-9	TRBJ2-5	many	CASSLQGGSETQYF	TGTGCCAGCAGCTTACAGGGTGGATCGGAGACCCAGTACTTC
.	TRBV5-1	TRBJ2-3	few	CASSSAVFATSTDTQYF	TGCGCCAGCAGCTCGGCGGTGTTCGCTACTAGCACAGATACGCAGTATTTT
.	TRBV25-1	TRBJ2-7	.	CASSRSSGYEQYF	TGTGCCAGCAGTAGGTCTAGTGGGTACGAGCAGTACTTC
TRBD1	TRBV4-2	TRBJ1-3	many	CASSQLFWGQGAGNTIYF	TGTGCCAGCAGCCAGTTATTTTGGGGACAGGGCGCTGGAAACACCATATATTTT
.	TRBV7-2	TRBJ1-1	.	CASSLAGAFF	TGTGCCAGCAGCTTAGCGGGAGCTTTCTTT